This T cell receptor (beta chain) was documented in a study of blood T cell repertoires in COVID-19 (TCRdb year 2020). About the investigation overall: Samples covering the acute and convalescent phases of COVID-19 were provided by collaborators in the United States, Italy and Spain. The prospective study material was composed of cDNA or gDNA derived from T cells, B-cell-depleted T cells, or PBMCs. Subjects who had been exposed to COVID-19, were actively infected with it, or had recovered from it provided the deeply sampled blood TCRbeta repertoires that made up the dataset. A freely available public database, intended as a resource for researchers studying the immune response to SARS-CoV-2, is where the repertoires were released. Samples were obtained from the ongoing ImmuneRACE study (first 160 participants) and from about 1,300 subjects provided by 6 global collaborators. Sample metadata almost always included a de-identified subject ID, COVID-19 status, age in years and sex. HLA class I and class II types, where available, came from metadata supplied by the sample provider rather than from assay-based typing. Beyond this particular receptor, the publication reports: How much clinical and demographic metadata was included differed by source and by participant, and the metadata was provided uncurated.

Collaborating institutions collected whole blood in K2EDTA tubes following their own protocols. Collaborator samples were shipped for TCRbeta analysis as frozen whole blood, isolated PBMCs, or DNA extracted from either sample type. TCRbeta CDR3 regions were amplified from genomic DNA by means of the immunoSEQ Assay, a bias-controlled multiplex PCR. Turning to the authors' computational methods: The number of nucleated cells in each sample was estimated from the amplification of reference gene primers within the assay. To quantify the absolute abundance of each unique TCRbeta CDR3 rearrangement, sequence reads were collapsed and filtered. Productive Simpson clonality was computed per sample as the square root of Simpson's diversity index over productive rearrangements. This is the immuneACCESS table as TCRdb keeps it, with only in-frame sequences that have V and J called. A part of the clones is gone; compared with another copy, unresolved V genes explain less than half, and the rest is unexplained. V and J calls and clone size are those listed in that table; D and trimming were worked out from the DNA. This sample holds tens of thousands of clones; 75% to 80% were observed only once. The ten largest clones take up around half of the sample.

Spanning cysteine to phenylalanine, the CDR3 consists of 16 amino acids. Solely the CDR3 DNA is kept, with 48 bases framed from the first base. Relative to germline, V is missing 1 base and J is missing 2 bases, with 4 bases of the junction outside any gene match. The germline V gene yields KGHSH for CDR1 and LQKENI for CDR2. A word on this clone: There is no known antigen for this receptor. Base qualities are not at hand, and no much larger clone is one base apart.

The sequenced material came from peripheral blood. This receptor was taken from a woman of 80 years or more with acute or convalescent COVID-19. The chain couples TRBV18 to TRBJ2-4, with 8 middle bases fitting TRBD2. CDR3 reads: CASSPLSGSTKNIQYF. Here is the DNA: TGTGCCAGCTCACCACTAAGCGGGAGTACCAAAAACATTCAGTACTTC.